This T cell receptor (beta chain) was retrieved from a study of blood T cells in healthy people across ages. Study outcomes and limitations: With unsorted PBMCs, a conclusive comparison of naive versus antigen-experienced cells was not possible.

Alongside a J-beta primer mix, a sample-barcoded 5' primer served in a second PCR lasting about 6 to 12 cycles. One entry per CDR3 protein, called by TCRdb with MiXCR from the 5' RACE reads. Here the sample spans 1.5 million to 2 million distinct CDR3 sequences, just under 50% being singletons. Researchers isolated at least 7 million PBMCs per sample. Concerning this clonotype itself: Its antigen remains unknown.

Germline CDR1 reads MDHEN; CDR2 reads SYDVKM. There are 13 residues in the CDR3. V was shortened by 10 bases and J by 6 bases, with 15 bases between the two germline ends. Sequenced: blood. The clonotype was recovered from a woman in her thirties or forties in good health. This chain links TRBV28 with TRBJ1-4, with D perhaps TRBD1 (5 bases). In DNA form, the CDR3 reads TGTGCCACAACGGGGCCCTTGGATGAAAAACTGTTTTTT. Its translation is CATTGPLDEKLFF. Filled out from reference TRBV28 and TRBJ1-4, the complete variable domain reads DVKVTQSSRYLVKRTGEKVFLECVQDMDHENMFWYRQDPGLGLRLIYFSYDVKMKEKGDIPEGYSVSREKKERFSLILESASTNQTSMYLCATTGPLDEKLFFGSGTQLSVL.